These 6 T cell receptor beta chains were all obtained from the same sample, sequenced in a study of blood T cell repertoires in COVID-19. Repertoires were generated with immunoSEQ multiplex PCR, while TCRdb's copy carries only in-frame clones and drops some. Of 130,000 to 150,000 clones detected, about 85% appear once; the ten largest clones hold 6.2%. The sample consisted of PBMCs or T cells enriched from blood (not recorded which). The source is a woman aged 40-49 years who had recovered from COVID-19.

J is TRBJ2-1 and V is TRBV11-2, with unresolved D. The germline V gene has CDR1 SGHAT and CDR2 FQNNGV. The CDR3 sequence is 16 residues long. Trimming took off 1 base at V and 7 bases at J, with 17 bases between the two ends. The CDR3, as DNA: TGTGCCAGCAGCTTAGGGGTACAAACGGCGAGGAATGAGCAGTTCTTC. Amino acid sequence: CASSLGVQTARNEQFF.

V usage is TRBV5-6 and J usage is TRBJ1-5, with 8 positions matching TRBD1. The CDR3 is 13 residues long. Trimming at V came to 5 bases and at J to 7 bases, leaving 5 bases not matched to a gene. Germline-derived CDR1 and CDR2 are SGHDT and YYEEEE. The CDR3 loop is CASSGQGGQPQHF. Written as DNA, the CDR3 is TGTGCCAGCAGTGGACAGGGTGGGCAGCCCCAGCATTTT.

The chain employs TRBV7-6 and TRBJ2-3; 15 bases are a match to TRBD2. Unmatched junction bases numbered 6, after V lost 4 bases and J lost 1 base. Germline loops: CDR1 SGHVS, CDR2 FNYEAQ. This CDR3 is 18 amino acids long. The DNA for the CDR3 is TGTGCCAGCAGCTCCGGACTAGCGGGGGGGCCCCGCACAGATACGCAGTATTTT. Translated: CASSSGLAGGPRTDTQYF.

This chain links TRBV5-8 with TRBJ2-2, with 9 bases identical to TRBD1. The V and J ends lost 6 bases and 3 bases, in that order; junction bases with no gene match: 12. CDR3 length equals 17 residues. Germline V gives CDR1 SGHTS, CDR2 YDEGEE. The CDR3 here is CASNTIYRGRDTGELFF. CDR3 in DNA: TGTGCCAGCAACACCATATACAGGGGGCGCGACACCGGGGAGCTGTTTTTT. The variable domain in full, with the rest retrieved from reference TRBV5-8 and TRBJ2-2, is EAGVTQSPTHLIKTRGQQATLRCSPISGHTSVYWYQQALGLGLQFLLWYDEGEERNRGNFPPRFSGRQFPNYSSELNVNALELEDSALYLCASNTIYRGRDTGELFFGEGSRLTVL.

The chain is built from TRBV15 and TRBJ2-1, with D possibly TRBD1 on 6 matching bases. V lost 0 bases, J lost 8 bases, and 14 bases lay in between. Germline V gives CDR1 LNHNV, CDR2 YYDKDF (reference sequence). The CDR3 is 15 residues long. CDR3 DNA sequence: TGTGCCACCAGCAGAGATGGCAGGGGTAGTGATGAGCAGTTCTTC. It specifies CATSRDGRGSDEQFF.

The genes are TRBV7-8 and TRBJ1-2, with D tentatively TRBD1 (6 bases). The germline V and J ends were trimmed by 4 bases and 13 bases, with 16 bases remaining between them. The germline gives CDR1 SGHVS, CDR2 FQNEAQ. The CDR3 extends over 12 amino acids. The CDR3 DNA is TGTGCCAGCAGCTCCGATGACAGGTTGGGCACCTTC. This sequence encodes CASSSDDRLGTF.